Described below is a single T cell receptor beta chain sequence and its context. This specimen comes from a study of blood T cell repertoires in COVID-19. Per the original methods: Amplification of reference gene primers provided the estimated nucleated cell counts. Measured with immunoSEQ multiplex PCR; TCRdb has only the in-frame clones, and not every one. V and J calls and clone size follow that table, whereas D and trimming were derived from the DNA. Here the sample spans some 150,000 clones, roughly 86% being singletons. This CDR3 comprises 13 residues. The V and J ends lost 6 bases and 5 bases respectively, with 13 bases between them.

Sample: peripheral blood. This clonotype originated in a woman aged 50 to 60 with acute or convalescent COVID-19. This rearrangement joins TRBV12-3 or TRBV12-4 to TRBJ1-1; the D gene is possibly TRBD1 (5 bases). The CDR3 loop reads CASRWEGPTEAFF. DNA of the CDR3: TGTGCCAGCAGATGGGAGGGGCCGACTGAAGCTTTCTTT.